This T cell receptor (beta chain) was retrieved from a study of T cells in Graves' hyperthyroidism and ophthalmopathy. V lost 3 bases to trimming and J lost 3 bases, with 14 bases between them. CDR3 size: 15 residues. Germline CDR1 is LGHDT and CDR2 is YNNKEL (reference sequence). This clonotype was counted many times. TCR beta CDR3 region amplification was performed from RNA transcripts. During a first-round RT-PCR of the TCR CDR3, the HTBI primer set was used. TCRdb called the multiplex PCR reads again in MiXCR, with one record for every CDR3 protein. The table lists some 600,000 distinct CDR3 sequences, roughly 13% of them singletons, with under 7% in the top ten.

The sequencing input was blood. The TCR comes from a young woman with Graves' hyperthyroidism that later progressed to Graves' ophthalmopathy. The chain combines TRBV3-1 with TRBJ1-2; D uncertain. The CDR3 region has the DNA TGTGCCAGCAGCCAGCACACTCGTTGGGACTATGGCTACACCTTC. It is translated as CASSQHTRWDYGYTF.